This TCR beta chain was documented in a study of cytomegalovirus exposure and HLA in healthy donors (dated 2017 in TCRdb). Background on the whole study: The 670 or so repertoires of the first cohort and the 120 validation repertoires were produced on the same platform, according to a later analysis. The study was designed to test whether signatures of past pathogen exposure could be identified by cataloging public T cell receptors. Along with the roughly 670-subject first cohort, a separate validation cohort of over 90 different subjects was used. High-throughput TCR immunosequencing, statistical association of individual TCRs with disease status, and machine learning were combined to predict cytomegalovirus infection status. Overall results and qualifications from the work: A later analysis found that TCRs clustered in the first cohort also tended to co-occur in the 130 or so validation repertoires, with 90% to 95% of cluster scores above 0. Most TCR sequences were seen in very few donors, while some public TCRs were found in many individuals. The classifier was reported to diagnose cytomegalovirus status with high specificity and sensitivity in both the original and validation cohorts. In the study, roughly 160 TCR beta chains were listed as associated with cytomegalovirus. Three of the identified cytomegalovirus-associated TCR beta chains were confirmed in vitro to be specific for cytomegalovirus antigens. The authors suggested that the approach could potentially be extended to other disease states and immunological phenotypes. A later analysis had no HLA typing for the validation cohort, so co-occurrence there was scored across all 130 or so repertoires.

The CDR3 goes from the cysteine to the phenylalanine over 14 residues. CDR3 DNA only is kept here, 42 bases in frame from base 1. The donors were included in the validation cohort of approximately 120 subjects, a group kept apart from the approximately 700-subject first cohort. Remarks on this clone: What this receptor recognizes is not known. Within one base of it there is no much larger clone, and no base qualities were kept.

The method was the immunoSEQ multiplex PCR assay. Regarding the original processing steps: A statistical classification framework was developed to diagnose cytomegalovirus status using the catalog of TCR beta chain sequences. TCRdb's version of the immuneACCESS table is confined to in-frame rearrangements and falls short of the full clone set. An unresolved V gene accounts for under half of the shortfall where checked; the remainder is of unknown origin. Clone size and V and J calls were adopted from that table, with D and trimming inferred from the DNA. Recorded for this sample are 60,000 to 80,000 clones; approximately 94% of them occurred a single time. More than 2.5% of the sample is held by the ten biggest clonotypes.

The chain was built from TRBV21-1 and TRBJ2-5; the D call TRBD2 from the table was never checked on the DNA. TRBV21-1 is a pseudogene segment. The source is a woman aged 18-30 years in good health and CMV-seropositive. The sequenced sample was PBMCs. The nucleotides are TGTGCCAGCAGCAAAGTGTCCAGGAGGGAGACCCAGTACTTC. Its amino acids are CASSKVSRRETQYF.